These 13 T cell receptor beta chains share one sample of origin, sequenced in a study of T cell responses to AZD1222 COVID-19 vaccine. Assay used: immunoSEQ multiplex PCR; TCRdb lists only in-frame clones, some missing. In the table there are approximately 82,000 clones, 85% of which are singletons. The sequences come from peripheral blood, collected on day 0 of AZD1222 vaccination. The receptor source for this set is an adult in good health.

CDR3 loop: CASSPGSYTEAFF. CDR3 bases: TGTGCCAGCTCACCGGGGAGCTACACTGAAGCTTTCTTT. The rearrangement links TRBV18 to TRBJ1-1; D ambiguous. V gave up 3 bases and J gave up 3 bases, with 8 bases separating them. The CDR3 covers 13 residues. Germline V gene data show CDR1 as KGHSH and CDR2 as LQKENI.

V usage is TRBV11-2 and J usage is TRBJ1-4; D unresolved. The CDR3 loop spans 12 amino acids. Germline-derived CDR1 and CDR2 are SGHAT and FQNNGV. The V gene lost 5 bases and the J gene lost 8 bases, with 9 bases spanning the gap. The CDR3 here is CASSPRGEKLFF. The CDR3 region has the DNA TGTGCCAGCAGCCCCCGTGGGGAAAAACTGTTTTTT.

Here the CDR3 reads CASSLAGGYNSPLHF. The CDR3 DNA reads TGTGCCAGCAGCTTGGCTGGGGGTTATAATTCACCCCTCCACTTT. V is TRBV5-4 and J is TRBJ1-6, with a weak D call TRBD1 (5 bases). Trimming shortened V by 0 bases and J by 4 bases, and 8 bases separated the two germline ends. In germline, CDR1 is SGHNT, CDR2 YYREEE (reference sequence). The CDR3 has 15 residues.

The chain combines TRBV7-2 with TRBJ1-2; D is uncertain. The germline V gene encodes CDR1 SGHTA and CDR2 FQGNSA. V shed 8 bases and J shed 7 bases, with 20 bases lying between them. The CDR3 length is 14 residues. CDR3 region: CASPKAPLGFGYTF. CDR3 in DNA: TGTGCCAGCCCTAAGGCCCCACTGGGGTTTGGCTACACCTTC.

J is TRBJ2-7 and V is TRBV11-3; D not resolved. V lost 1 base and J lost 6, with 10 bases in between. CDR1 and CDR2 (germline): SGHNT, YENEEA. The CDR3 consists of 13 residues. This CDR3 reads CASSLAAGVEQYF. CDR3 in DNA: TGTGCCAGCAGCTTAGCTGCAGGTGTCGAGCAGTACTTC.

V gene TRBV5-1 combines with J gene TRBJ2-7; D is unresolved. V was trimmed by 2 bases and J by 6 bases, leaving 15 bases between them. CDR1 and CDR2 from the germline V gene are SGHRS and YFSETQ. There are 14 residues in the CDR3. The CDR3 loop reads CASSFQAGSAEQYF. The CDR3 coding sequence is TGCGCCAGCAGCTTCCAGGCAGGCTCGGCCGAGCAGTACTTC.

The chain uses TRBV5-1 and TRBJ2-7; maybe TRBD1 (6 bases). V was shortened by 2 bases and J by 5 bases, with 14 bases between the two germline ends. The CDR3 is made up of 14 amino acids. The germline gives CDR1 SGHRS, CDR2 YFSETQ. The CDR3 loop reads CASSLGRGRDEQYF. The CDR3 DNA follows: TGCGCCAGCAGCTTAGGCAGGGGTCGTGACGAGCAGTACTTC.

V gene TRBV6-5 combines with J gene TRBJ2-7; 8 bases match TRBD1. This CDR3 is 15 amino acids long. J gave up 3 bases and V 6 bases, and 10 bases lay outside the gene matches. Looked up from germline, CDR1 is MNHEY and CDR2 is SVGAGI. The CDR3 DNA is TGTGCCAGCAGCAGAGAGACAGGGGCCTTCTACGAGCAGTACTTC. Protein sequence: CASSRETGAFYEQYF.

The chain combines TRBV9 with TRBJ2-1; D gene unclear. Trimming cost V 1 base and J 1 base, with 9 bases left between them. The CDR3 is 15 amino acids. The germline CDR1 and CDR2 sequences are SGDLS and YYNGEE. The CDR3 protein is CASSVSGLSYNEQFF. The CDR3 DNA reads as TGTGCCAGCAGCGTATCCGGGTTATCCTACAATGAGCAGTTCTTC.

The chain carries TRBV4-3 and TRBJ1-1; D is perhaps TRBD1 (5 bases). Germline-derived CDR1 and CDR2 are LGHNA and YSLEER. The CDR3 consists of 14 residues. Trimming pared 2 bases from V and 3 bases from J, leaving 10 bases between. CDR3 sequence (DNA): TGCGCCAGCAGCCAATCCAGAGGGGACACTGAAGCTTTCTTT. It yields the protein CASSQSRGDTEAFF.

V usage is TRBV7-9 and J usage is TRBJ1-1; no reliable D call. Germline V gives CDR1 SEHNR, CDR2 FQNEAQ (reference sequence). The CDR3 runs 14 residues. Trimming removed 5 bases from V and 1 base from J, with 11 bases in between. CDR3 loop: CASSPTLGNTEAFF. CDR3 bases: TGTGCCAGCAGCCCCACACTGGGGAACACTGAAGCTTTCTTT. The full variable domain, rest sourced from reference TRBV7-9 and TRBJ1-1, is DTGVSQNPRHKITKRGQNVTFRCDPISEHNRLYWYRQTLGQGPEFLTYFQNEAQLEKSRLLSDRFSAERPKGSFSTLEIQRTEQGDSAMYLCASSPTLGNTEAFFGQGTRLTVV.

This chain links TRBV9 with TRBJ1-2; 7 bases line up with TRBD1. The V segment lost 8 bases and the J segment 4 bases; nucleotides outside the gene matches: 8. CDR3 size: 13 residues. Germline CDR1 is SGDLS and CDR2 is YYNGEE. The CDR3, as DNA: TGTGCCAGTACGGGACAGCCTTTCTATGGCTACACCTTC. Its translation: CASTGQPFYGYTF.

This clone was counted once. J is TRBJ1-4 and V is TRBV28; weak D call: TRBD1 (5 bases). Trimming took off 5 bases at V and 3 bases at J, with 13 bases between the two ends. The germline V gene has CDR1 MDHEN and CDR2 SYDVKM. The CDR3 consists of 15 residues. This chain's CDR3 is CASSAGTASNEKLFF. The CDR3 nucleotides read TGTGCCAGCAGTGCGGGGACGGCTTCTAATGAAAAACTGTTTTTT. Complete variable domain (other parts from reference TRBV28 and TRBJ1-4): DVKVTQSSRYLVKRTGEKVFLECVQDMDHENMFWYRQDPGLGLRLIYFSYDVKMKEKGDIPEGYSVSREKKERFSLILESASTNQTSMYLCASSAGTASNEKLFFGSGTQLSVL.